This T cell receptor beta chain was identified during a study of neurological immune-mediated disorders. Overall study context: Secondary progressive cases numbered 3 among the 34 multiple sclerosis patients, while the other 31 were relapsing-remitting. General study points: Multiple sclerosis patients had less TCR clonal expansion than even healthy controls, unlike HTLV-1-associated myelopathy.

Between the trimmed V and J ends, which lost 3 bases and 4 bases, there was a span of 10 bases. Germline V CDR1 and CDR2: SGHRS, YFSETQ. The CDR3 totals 14 residues. Synthesis of cDNA was performed by 5'RACE using 10-nucleotide random UMIs. TCRdb re-analysed the 5' RACE reads in MiXCR, keeping a single row per CDR3 protein. The table includes tens of thousands of distinct CDR3 sequences, about 5.8% detected once. This clonotype was recorded many times. Its cognate antigen is unknown. V is TRBV5-1 and J is TRBJ1-4; D gene uncertain. Sequencing was done on a sample of CD4+ T cells from blood. The clonotype comes from a young woman with multiple sclerosis. In DNA form, the CDR3 reads TGCGCCAGCAGCTCTGGTAGTGTTAATGAAAAACTGTTTTTT. It yields the protein CASSSGSVNEKLFF.